This entry is about one T cell receptor (beta chain). Its antigen remains unknown. The data were obtained in a study of cytomegalovirus exposure and HLA in healthy donors. The PCR was carried out with 60 Vbeta primers and 13 Jbeta primers. The table came from immunoSEQ multiplex PCR; TCRdb's copy has only in-frame clones and leaves some out. The sample shows fewer than 200,000 clones, approximately 84% of them seen only once. General study points: By a later analysis, the bulk of CMV-associated TCR beta chains appeared HLA-restricted. Later work associated fewer than 20,000 TCR beta sequences with HLA alleles at 0.05 false discovery rate.

The sequencing input was PBMCs. The TCR comes from a female donor in good health and CMV-seronegative.

CDR3 coding DNA: TGTGCCAGCCTTAGCGGGGGCCTCCTGGAAGAGACCCAGTACTTC. Amino acids: CASLSGGLLEETQYF. The V gene is TRBV21-1, the J gene TRBJ2-5; the tabulated D call, TRBD2, remains unverified against the DNA. TRBV21-1 is described as a pseudogene. This CDR3 is built from 15 residues.